The clone carrying this T cell receptor (beta chain) was counted at least ten times. Antigen unknown. These data are taken from a study of metastatic and nonmetastatic thyroid tumors. On the study more broadly: The comparison covered peripheral blood and tumor or nodule tissue in malignant and benign thyroid patients. Overall study findings and caveats: Compared with benign nodules, malignant thyroid tumors were reported to have significantly higher TCR beta diversity in both blood and tumor.

The J segment lost 2 bases and the V segment lost 4 bases, leaving 5 bases of the junction unmatched. This CDR3 is built from 15 residues. Germline CDR1 LNHDA, CDR2 SQIVND (reference sequence). The authors' processing: A papillary thyroid cancer distant-metastasis classifier was built from CDR3 differences across clinicopathological groups. TCRdb re-called the PCR reads with MiXCR. TCRdb's processing, not the authors' own work, is the source of the V and J calls. The sample contains around 20,000 clones, about 12% of which appear only once. Each patient went into thyroid surgery without having received any treatment.

The source is a female donor with papillary thyroid cancer or a benign thyroid nodule (not recorded which). Some clones in this sample may be carry-over from other donors' samples. Sequenced: blood. The J gene is TRBJ2-3, the V gene TRBV19; the match to TRBD1 covers 8 bases. The CDR3 spells CASSTAGGVTDTQYF. CDR3 nucleotide sequence: TGTGCCAGTAGTACGGCAGGGGGCGTCACAGATACGCAGTATTTT.